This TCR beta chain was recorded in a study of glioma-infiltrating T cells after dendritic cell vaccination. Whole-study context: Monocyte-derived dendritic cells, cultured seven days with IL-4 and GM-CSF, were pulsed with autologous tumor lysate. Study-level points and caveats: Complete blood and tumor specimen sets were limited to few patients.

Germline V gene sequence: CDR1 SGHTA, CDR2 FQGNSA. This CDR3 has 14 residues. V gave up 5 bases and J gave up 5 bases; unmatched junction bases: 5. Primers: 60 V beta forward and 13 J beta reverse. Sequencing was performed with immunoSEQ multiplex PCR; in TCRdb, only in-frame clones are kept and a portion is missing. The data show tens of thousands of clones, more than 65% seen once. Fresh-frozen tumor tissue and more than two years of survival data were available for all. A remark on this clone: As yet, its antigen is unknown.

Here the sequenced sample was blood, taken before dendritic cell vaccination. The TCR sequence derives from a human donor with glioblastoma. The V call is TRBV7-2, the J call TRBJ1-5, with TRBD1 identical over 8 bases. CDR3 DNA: TGTGCCAGCAGCCAGGGGGCTGAGGATCAGCCCCAGCATTTT. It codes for CASSQGAEDQPQHF.